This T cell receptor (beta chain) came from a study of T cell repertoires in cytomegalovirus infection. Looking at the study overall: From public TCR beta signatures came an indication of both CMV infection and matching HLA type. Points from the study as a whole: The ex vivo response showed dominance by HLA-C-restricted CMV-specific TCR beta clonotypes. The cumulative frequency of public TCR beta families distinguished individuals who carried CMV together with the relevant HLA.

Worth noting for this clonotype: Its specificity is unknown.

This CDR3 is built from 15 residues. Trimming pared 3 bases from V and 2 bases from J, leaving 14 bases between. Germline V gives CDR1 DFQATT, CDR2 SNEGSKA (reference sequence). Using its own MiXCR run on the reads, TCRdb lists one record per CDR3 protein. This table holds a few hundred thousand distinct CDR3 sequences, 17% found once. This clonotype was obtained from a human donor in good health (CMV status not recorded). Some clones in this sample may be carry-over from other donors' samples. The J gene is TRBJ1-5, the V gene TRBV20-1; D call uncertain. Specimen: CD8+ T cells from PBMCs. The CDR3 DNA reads TGCAGTGCTAGCTCCCCGGGCGGAGGCAATCAGCCCCAGCATTTT. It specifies CSASSPGGGNQPQHF.